This T cell receptor (beta chain) derives from a study of OX40 agonist ivuxolimab in advanced cancers. About the research overall: Earlier treatment with anti-PD-1, anti-PD-L1 or anti-CTLA-4 was permitted, and roughly 40% had received some. Study-level results: The CD4+ and CD8+ T cells in the blood had expanded clonally by week 6 at 0.1 to 3.0 mg/kg.

Assay: immunoSEQ multiplex PCR; the TCRdb copy retains only in-frame clones and omits some. The table records 65,000 to 90,000 clones, about nine tenths of them present only once. With V trimmed by 4 bases and J by 6 bases, 8 bases remained unmatched. The germline V gene encodes CDR1 MGHRA and CDR2 YSYEKL. This CDR3 contains 15 residues. As concerns this clone: Its antigen is unidentified.

Here the sequenced sample was CD4+ or CD8+ T cells sorted from blood, taken in a trial of the OX40 agonist ivuxolimab. The rearrangement uses TRBV4-1 and TRBJ2-1, with TRBD2 matching 8 bases. This sequence originates from an adult with an advanced solid tumor such as melanoma, head and neck, liver or kidney cancer. The CDR3 loop reads CASSPQDLAGNEQFF. The CDR3 DNA reads as TGCGCCAGCAGCCCTCAAGATCTAGCGGGCAATGAGCAGTTCTTC.